This TCR beta chain was found in a study of beta chain features in type 1 diabetes. Sampling consisted of one heparinised blood draw per donor, averaging around 120 mL. All of the sorted populations showed purity greater than 95%. Whole-study results and caveats: Significant though moderate, a shortening of TCRB CDR3s appeared in all four CD4+ subsets of Type 1 diabetes patients.

Per germline, CDR1 SGHNT and CDR2 YYREEE (reference sequence). Trimming pared 1 base from V and 1 base from J, leaving 10 bases between. The CDR3 spans 15 residues. Reverse transcription of all isolated RNA meant that expressed TCRB transcripts were sequenced. Here immunoSEQ multiplex PCR was the method, and the copy in TCRdb shows in-frame clones only, minus some. In the table there are 680,000 or so clones, roughly an eighth of which are singletons. This clone has only a few counts. The antigen is not known. This sequence was found in a man aged 18 to 35 with type 1 diabetes. The sequenced material came from naive CD4+ T cells from blood. The V gene is TRBV5-4, the J gene TRBJ2-3; no reliable D call. Here the CDR3 reads CASSLKTVGTDTQYF. In DNA, the CDR3 is TGTGCCAGCAGCTTGAAGACTGTTGGCACAGATACGCAGTATTTT.